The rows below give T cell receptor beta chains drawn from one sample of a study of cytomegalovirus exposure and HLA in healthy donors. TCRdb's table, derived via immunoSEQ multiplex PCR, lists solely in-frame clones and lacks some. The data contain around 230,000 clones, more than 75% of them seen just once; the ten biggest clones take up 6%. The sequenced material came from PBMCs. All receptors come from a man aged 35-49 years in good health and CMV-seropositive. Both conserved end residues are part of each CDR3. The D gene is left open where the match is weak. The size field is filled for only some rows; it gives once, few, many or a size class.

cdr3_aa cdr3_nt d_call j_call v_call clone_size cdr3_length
CAWSVGPFAGAFF TGTGCCTGGAGTGTAGGCCCATTCGCGGGAGCTTTCTTT NA TRBJ1-1 TRBV30 NA 13
CASSDLGGYNEQFF TGTGCCAGCAGTGATTTGGGGGGCTACAATGAGCAGTTCTTC NA TRBJ2-1 TRBV6-1 NA 14
CAWHSGGSSYNEQFF TGTGCCTGGCACTCGGGGGGGAGCTCCTACAATGAGCAGTTCTTC TRBD2 TRBJ2-1 TRBV30 NA 15
CSTRTGRTYNEQFF TGCAGCACCCGGACAGGCCGCACCTACAATGAGCAGTTCTTC TRBD1 TRBJ2-1 TRBV29-1 NA 14
CASSLATGTEAFF TGTGCTAGCAGCTTAGCGACAGGGACTGAAGCTTTCTTT TRBD1 TRBJ1-1 TRBV7-7 NA 13
CASSLAGATDTQYF TGTGCCAGCAGCTTAGCAGGGGCCACAGATACGCAGTATTTT NA TRBJ2-3 TRBV7-9 NA 14
CASSLRQGPHGYTF TGTGCCAGCAGTTTACGACAGGGCCCCCATGGCTACACCTTC TRBD1 TRBJ1-2 TRBV27 NA 14
CASSAPGYTEAFF TGCGCCAGCAGTGCGCCGGGTTACACTGAAGCTTTCTTT NA TRBJ1-1 TRBV10-1 few 13
CSVGGGARYNEQFF TGCAGCGTTGGCGGGGGGGCCCGCTACAATGAGCAGTTCTTC TRBD2 TRBJ2-1 TRBV29-1 NA 14
CASSVSPFADNEQFF TGTGCCAGCAGCGTATCCCCATTCGCGGACAATGAGCAGTTCTTC NA TRBJ2-1 TRBV9 NA 15
CASSLGGLAGNNEQFF TGTGCCAGCAGCTTAGGGGGACTAGCGGGAAACAATGAGCAGTTCTTC TRBD2 TRBJ2-1 TRBV11-2 NA 16
CASSLTGGDTQYF TGTGCCAGCAGCCTAACAGGGGGAGATACGCAGTATTTT TRBD1 TRBJ2-3 TRBV7-9 NA 13
CASSGDRHSNQPQHF TGTGCCAGCTCAGGGGACAGGCATAGCAATCAGCCCCAGCATTTT TRBD1 TRBJ1-5 TRBV18 NA 15
CASSLGARASGNTIYF TGTGCCAGCAGCTTAGGCGCCAGGGCCTCTGGAAACACCATATATTTT NA TRBJ1-3 TRBV7-8 once 16
CASSEGYGLNEKLFF TGTGCCAGCAGTGAGGGCTACGGCCTTAATGAAAAACTGTTTTTT NA TRBJ1-4 TRBV25-1 few 15
CASSWDTGNTEAFF TGTGCCAGCAGCTGGGACACGGGGAACACTGAAGCTTTCTTT NA TRBJ1-1 TRBV5-8 NA 14
CASSPSSGRAVNEQFF TGTGCCAGCAGCCCCTCTAGCGGGAGGGCCGTCAATGAGCAGTTCTTC TRBD2 TRBJ2-1 TRBV9 once 16
CASSPRTANTEAFF TGTGCCAGCAGCCCCCGGACTGCGAACACTGAAGCTTTCTTT NA TRBJ1-1 TRBV9 few 14
CASRVQGAGTSSSEQYF TGTGCCAGCAGGGTACAGGGGGCCGGGACTAGTTCCTCCGAGCAGTACTTC NA TRBJ2-7 TRBV28 NA 17
CASSVAPGGWNEQFF TGTGCCAGCAGCGTAGCTCCGGGGGGCTGGAATGAGCAGTTCTTC NA TRBJ2-1 TRBV9 NA 15
CASSLAGTSGRGYNEQFF TGCGCCAGCAGCTTGGCCGGGACTAGCGGGAGGGGTTACAATGAGCAGTTCTTC TRBD2 TRBJ2-1 TRBV5-1 NA 18
CATNRDQPQHF TGTGCCACGAACAGGGATCAGCCCCAGCATTTT NA TRBJ1-5 TRBV6-6 NA 11
CASSHTFGREGLNTEAFF TGTGCCAGCAGTCATACCTTCGGCAGGGAAGGATTGAACACTGAAGCTTTCTTT NA TRBJ1-1 TRBV11-3 NA 18
CAISAGGDGNQPQHF TGTGCCATCAGTGCGGGAGGGGATGGCAATCAGCCCCAGCATTTT NA TRBJ1-5 TRBV10-3 NA 15
CASTKDRDGETQYF TGTGCCAGTACTAAAGACAGGGATGGGGAGACCCAGTACTTC TRBD1 TRBJ2-5 TRBV19 NA 14
CASSQDGQGLGYTF TGTGCCAGCAGCCAAGATGGCCAGGGGTTAGGCTACACCTTC NA TRBJ1-2 TRBV14 NA 14
CASSARDSTDTQYF TGTGCCAGCAGCGCTCGGGACTCCACAGATACGCAGTATTTT NA TRBJ2-3 TRBV9 NA 14
CASGLGLAGGYYEQYF TGTGCTAGTGGTTTGGGACTAGCGGGAGGATACTACGAGCAGTACTTC TRBD2 TRBJ2-7 TRBV12-5 NA 16
CASSYSWSANEQYF TGTGCCAGCAGTTACTCGTGGAGCGCAAACGAGCAGTACTTC NA TRBJ2-7 TRBV6-5 NA 14
CASSLGDRGQPQHF TGTGCCAGCAGCTTAGGGGACAGGGGGCAGCCCCAGCATTTT TRBD1 TRBJ1-5 TRBV7-6 once 14
CASSLMPGQGAAGYTF TGCGCCAGCAGCTTGATGCCGGGACAGGGGGCCGCTGGCTACACCTTC TRBD1 TRBJ1-2 TRBV5-1 once 16
CASSFLGDTEAFF TGTGCCAGCAGCTTCCTAGGGGACACTGAAGCTTTCTTT NA TRBJ1-1 TRBV7-9 few 13
CATSRSGSSYNEQFF TGTGCCACCAGCAGAAGCGGGAGCTCCTACAATGAGCAGTTCTTC TRBD2 TRBJ2-1 TRBV15 NA 15
CAGHQGYSTDTQYF TGTGCTGGACATCAAGGGTATAGCACAGATACGCAGTATTTT NA TRBJ2-3 TRBV6-1 NA 14
CASSSTAALAKNIQYF TGTGCCAGCAGTTCAACAGCCGCTTTAGCCAAAAACATTCAGTACTTC NA TRBJ2-4 TRBV7-9 few 16
CSVGLAGGYNEQFF TGCAGCGTTGGACTGGCGGGCGGCTACAATGAGCAGTTCTTC NA TRBJ2-1 TRBV29-1 NA 14